These 6 T cell receptor beta chains share one sample of origin, sequenced in a study of STAT5B mutations in CD4+ large granular lymphocyte leukemia. Clones were sequenced by immunoSEQ multiplex PCR, and TCRdb holds only the in-frame ones, with some missing. This sample carries about 30,000 clones, around nine tenths of them seen once, and the ten largest clones take roughly 3.4%. Sequencing used CD4+ T cells from blood buffy coats. The origin of the receptors is a human donor in good health.

The chain employs TRBV6-1 and TRBJ1-1, with D tentatively TRBD1 (6 bases). The CDR3 has 13 amino acids. Germline V gene sequence: CDR1 MNHNS, CDR2 SASEGT. V was cut by 5 bases and J by 1 base, with 8 bases left in between. The CDR3 loop reads CASSLTGNTEAFF. In DNA form, the CDR3 reads TGTGCCAGCAGTCTGACAGGGAACACTGAAGCTTTCTTT.

The V call is TRBV5-1, the J call TRBJ2-7; D is unresolved. CDR3 length: 12 amino acids. With 2 bases removed from V and 1 base from J, the gap between germline ends came to 4 bases. Germline V gene data show CDR1 as SGHRS and CDR2 as YFSETQ. The CDR3 DNA sequence: TGCGCCAGCAGCTTCGATTCCTACGAGCAGTACTTC. It is translated as CASSFDSYEQYF. Variable domain in full (rest from reference TRBV5-1 and TRBJ2-7): KAGVTQTPRYLIKTRGQQVTLSCSPISGHRSVSWYQQTPGQGLQFLFEYFSETQRNKGNFPGRFSGRQFSNSRSEMNVSTLELGDSALYLCASSFDSYEQYFGPGTRLTVT.

This clone was observed a handful of times. The V gene is TRBV7-2, the J gene TRBJ1-5, with 7 bases identical to TRBD1. There are 15 residues in the CDR3. Germline CDR1 and CDR2: SGHTA and FQGNSA. J gave up 0 bases and V 5 bases, and 4 bases lay outside the gene matches. The CDR3: CASSPRTGSNQPQHF. CDR3 in DNA: TGTGCCAGCAGCCCTAGGACAGGTAGCAATCAGCCCCAGCATTTT.

This sequence joins TRBV6-6 and TRBJ1-2, with TRBD1 as a possible D gene (5 bases). The germline V gene has CDR1 MNHNY and CDR2 SVGAGI (reference sequence). This CDR3 has 13 residues. The V gene lost 7 bases and the J gene lost 8 bases, with 17 bases spanning the gap. Here the CDR3 DNA reads TGTGCCAGCACTCAGTCTCAGGGAGGCGGCTACACCTTC. Translated, it gives CASTQSQGGGYTF.

This chain joins TRBV7-2 and TRBJ1-5; D gene unclear. Germline V lookup: CDR1 SGHTA, CDR2 FQGNSA. This CDR3 contains 14 residues. V was trimmed by 1 base and J by 1 base, leaving 5 bases between them. DNA for the CDR3: TGTGCCAGCAGCTTAGATGGGAGCAATCAGCCCCAGCATTTT. This sequence encodes CASSLDGSNQPQHF.

V and J are TRBV5-5 and TRBJ1-1; TRBD1 agrees at 9 bases. This CDR3 is built from 14 residues. Trimming took 0 bases from V and 10 from J; bases not matched to a gene: 7. Germline CDR1 reads SGHKS; CDR2 reads YYEKEE (reference sequence). The chain's CDR3 is CASSLGGQGTGAFF. The DNA of the CDR3 is TGTGCCAGCAGCTTGGGGGGACAGGGCACCGGAGCTTTCTTT.